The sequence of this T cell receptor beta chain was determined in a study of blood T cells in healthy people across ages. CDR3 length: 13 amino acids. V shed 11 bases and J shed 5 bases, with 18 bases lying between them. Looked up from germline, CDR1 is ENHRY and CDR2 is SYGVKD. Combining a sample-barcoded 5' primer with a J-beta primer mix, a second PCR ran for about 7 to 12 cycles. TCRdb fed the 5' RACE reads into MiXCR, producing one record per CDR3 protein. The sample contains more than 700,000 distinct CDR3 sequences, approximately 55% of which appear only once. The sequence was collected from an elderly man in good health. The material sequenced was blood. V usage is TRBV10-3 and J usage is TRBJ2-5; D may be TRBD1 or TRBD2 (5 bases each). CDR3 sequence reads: CAPAQGVGETQYF. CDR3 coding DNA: TGTGCCCCGGCGCAGGGAGTCGGGGAGACCCAGTACTTC.